This TCR beta chain was obtained from a study of blood T cell repertoires in COVID-19. Study at large: The study drew acute and convalescent COVID-19 samples from the United States, Italy and Spain. PBMCs, B-cell-depleted T cells, or T cells were the source of the cDNA or gDNA that made up the material.

The sample holds a few counts of this clone. V gave up 3 bases and J gave up 9 bases, with 14 bases separating them. The CDR3 covers 13 residues. Germline V CDR1 and CDR2: LNHDA, SQIVND (reference sequence). In the original analysis: Reference gene primer amplification gave estimated nucleated cell counts. The protocol was immunoSEQ multiplex PCR, while the TCRdb copy is restricted to in-frame clones and leaves out a portion. Clonal size and the V and J genes are those of that table, whereas D and trimming came from the DNA. Among a few hundred thousand clones listed, approximately 86% were seen once.

Sequenced: peripheral blood. The origin of this receptor is a man younger than 35 with active or convalescent COVID-19. The chain carries TRBV19 and TRBJ1-2; weak D call: TRBD1 (6 bases). CDR3 in amino acids: CASSIWSRDSYTF. The DNA for the CDR3 is TGTGCCAGTAGTATTTGGAGCCGGGACAGCTACACCTTC.